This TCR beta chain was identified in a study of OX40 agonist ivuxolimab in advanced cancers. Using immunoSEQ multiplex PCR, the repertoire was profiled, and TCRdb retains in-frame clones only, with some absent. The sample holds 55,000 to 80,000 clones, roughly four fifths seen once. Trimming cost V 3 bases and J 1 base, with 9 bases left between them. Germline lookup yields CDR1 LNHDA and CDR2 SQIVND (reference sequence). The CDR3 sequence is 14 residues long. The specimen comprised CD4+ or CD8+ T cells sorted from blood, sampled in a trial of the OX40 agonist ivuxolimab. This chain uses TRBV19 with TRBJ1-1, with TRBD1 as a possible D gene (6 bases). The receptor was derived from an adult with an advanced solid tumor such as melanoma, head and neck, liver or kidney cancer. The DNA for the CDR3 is TGTGCCAGTAGTATTCAGGGGAGGAACACTGAAGCTTTCTTT. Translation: CASSIQGRNTEAFF.